A selection of T cell receptor beta chains follows, all from one sample in a study of cytomegalovirus exposure and HLA in healthy donors. Profiling relied on immunoSEQ multiplex PCR, and the TCRdb table lists in-frame clones only, not all of them. The sample gives fewer than 350,000 clones, approximately 90% of which show up once; approximately 2% is in the top ten. The sample was PBMCs. The source is a young woman in good health and CMV-seronegative. The CDR3 runs from the conserved cysteine through the conserved F or W. A D gene is named only where the DNA matches it firmly. A clone size is listed for some rows: how often the clone was seen (once, few, many), or a class if it is expanded.

CDR3: CASSPPGGESSYNSPLHF; DNA: TGTGCCAGCAGTCCCCCGGGAGGGGAAAGCTCCTATAATTCCCCCCTCCACTTT; J: TRBJ1-6; V: TRBV5-4; size: NA; D: NA
CDR3: CSVTGQGGNEQYF; DNA: TGCAGCGTCACTGGACAGGGGGGCAACGAGCAGTACTTC; J: TRBJ2-7; V: TRBV29-1; size: NA; D: TRBD1
CDR3: CATSGPGSSAIYEQYF; DNA: TGTGCCACCAGCGGACCAGGGTCCTCGGCAATCTACGAGCAGTACTTC; J: TRBJ2-7; V: TRBV15; size: NA; D: NA
CDR3: CASQGRGSTDTQYF; DNA: TGTGCCAGTCAAGGGCGGGGGAGCACAGATACGCAGTATTTT; J: TRBJ2-3; V: TRBV11-2; size: NA; D: TRBD2
CDR3: CASSKRTGDYGYTF; DNA: TGCGCCAGCAGCAAGCGGACAGGAGACTATGGCTACACCTTC; J: TRBJ1-2; V: TRBV5-1; size: NA; D: TRBD1
CDR3: CSAGQGNYGYTF; DNA: TGCAGCGCAGGACAGGGTAACTATGGCTACACCTTC; J: TRBJ1-2; V: TRBV29-1; size: NA; D: TRBD1
CDR3: CASSLSDSLNTEAFF; DNA: TGTGCCAGCAGTTTGAGTGACAGCTTGAACACTGAAGCTTTCTTT; J: TRBJ1-1; V: TRBV27; size: NA; D: NA
CDR3: CASRVDSYNSPLHF; DNA: TGTGCCAGCAGGGTGGACAGTTATAATTCACCCCTCCACTTT; J: TRBJ1-6; V: TRBV21-1; size: NA; D: NA
CDR3: CASSPDRSDYEQYF; DNA: TGTGCCAGCAGCCCAGATAGGAGTGACTACGAGCAGTACTTC; J: TRBJ2-7; V: TRBV7-6; size: NA; D: NA
CDR3: CASSPPLSRGTQYF; DNA: TGTGCCAGTAGCCCACCTCTCTCCAGAGGGACCCAGTACTTC; J: TRBJ2-5; V: TRBV19; size: NA; D: NA
CDR3: CASSLVGGAYEQYF; DNA: TGTGCCAGCAGCTTAGTCGGGGGGGCCTACGAGCAGTACTTC; J: TRBJ2-7; V: TRBV11-2; size: NA; D: TRBD2
CDR3: CSVVPLNTEAFF; DNA: TGCAGCGTTGTCCCTTTGAACACTGAAGCTTTCTTT; J: TRBJ1-1; V: TRBV29-1; size: NA; D: NA
CDR3: CASGFSGGRGGEQYF; DNA: TGTGCTAGTGGTTTTTCGGGGGGGCGAGGTGGAGAGCAGTACTTC; J: TRBJ2-7; V: TRBV12-5; size: NA; D: TRBD2
CDR3: CASSLGQGANYGYTF; DNA: TGTGCCAGCTCACTAGGACAGGGCGCTAACTATGGCTACACCTTC; J: TRBJ1-2; V: TRBV18; size: NA; D: TRBD1
CDR3: CASSGTGDPFYEQYF; DNA: TGTGCCAGCAGTGGGACAGGGGATCCCTTCTACGAGCAGTACTTC; J: TRBJ2-7; V: TRBV6-5; size: NA; D: TRBD1
CDR3: CASSPRGWGYGYTF; DNA: TGTGCCAGCAGTCCCCGGGGTTGGGGCTATGGCTACACCTTC; J: TRBJ1-2; V: TRBV6-5; size: once; D: NA
CDR3: CASSWLKASGTEAFF; DNA: TGTGCCAGCAGCTGGCTGAAGGCTTCGGGAACTGAAGCTTTCTTT; J: TRBJ1-1; V: TRBV7-9; size: NA; D: NA
CDR3: CASSVADSGNSPLHF; DNA: TGTGCCAGCAGCGTAGCAGACAGTGGGAATTCACCCCTCCACTTT; J: TRBJ1-6; V: TRBV9; size: NA; D: NA
CDR3: CASSGTGNSPLHF; DNA: TGTGCCAGCTCCGGGACAGGAAATTCACCCCTCCACTTT; J: TRBJ1-6; V: TRBV18; size: NA; D: TRBD1
CDR3: CASKQGWETQYF; DNA: TGTGCCAGCAAACAGGGCTGGGAGACCCAGTACTTC; J: TRBJ2-5; V: TRBV2; size: NA; D: NA
CDR3: CASSVDGQGSGNTIYF; DNA: TGTGCCAGCAGCGTAGACGGACAGGGCTCTGGAAACACCATATATTTT; J: TRBJ1-3; V: TRBV9; size: few; D: TRBD1
CDR3: CASSVATGGGTEAFF; DNA: TGTGCCAGCAGCGTAGCTACTGGGGGAGGCACTGAAGCTTTCTTT; J: TRBJ1-1; V: TRBV9; size: once; D: NA
CDR3: CASSPPFNQGDTQYF; DNA: TGTGCCAGCTCACCACCGTTTAACCAGGGGGATACGCAGTATTTT; J: TRBJ2-3; V: TRBV18; size: NA; D: NA
CDR3: CASGLLQGTEAFF; DNA: TGTGCCAGCGGATTATTGCAGGGGACTGAAGCTTTCTTT; J: TRBJ1-1; V: TRBV5-4; size: few; D: NA
CDR3: CASSLGAGGAYEQYF; DNA: TGTGCCAGCAGCCTAGGAGCGGGGGGCGCCTACGAGCAGTACTTC; J: TRBJ2-7; V: TRBV4-2; size: NA; D: TRBD2
CDR3: CAISLQGNYGYTF; DNA: TGTGCCATCAGCCTACAGGGAAACTATGGCTACACCTTC; J: TRBJ1-2; V: TRBV10-3; size: NA; D: NA
CDR3: CASCPGTGTYEQYF; DNA: TGTGCCAGCTGCCCAGGGACAGGGACCTACGAGCAGTACTTC; J: TRBJ2-7; V: TRBV11-2; size: NA; D: TRBD1
CDR3: CASSDGGGGSYNSPLHF; DNA: TGCGCCAGCAGTGACGGTGGTGGTGGCTCCTATAATTCACCCCTCCACTTT; J: TRBJ1-6; V: TRBV10-2; size: NA; D: NA
CDR3: CASSQGLASSTDTQYF; DNA: TGCGCCAGCAGCCAAGGACTAGCGTCTAGCACAGATACGCAGTATTTT; J: TRBJ2-3; V: TRBV4-1; size: NA; D: TRBD2
CDR3: CASSVDSDTEAFF; DNA: TGTGCCAGCAGCGTTGACTCGGACACTGAAGCTTTCTTT; J: TRBJ1-1; V: TRBV9; size: NA; D: NA
CDR3: CAWSATGFNEQFF; DNA: TGTGCCTGGAGTGCGACAGGGTTTAATGAGCAGTTCTTC; J: TRBJ2-1; V: TRBV30; size: few; D: TRBD1
CDR3: CASSAAQGKANEKLFF; DNA: TGTGCCAGTAGTGCAGCTCAGGGGAAAGCTAATGAAAAACTGTTTTTT; J: TRBJ1-4; V: TRBV19; size: few; D: NA
CDR3: CASSVDSNNEQFF; DNA: TGTGCCAGCAGTGTGGACTCAAACAATGAGCAGTTCTTC; J: TRBJ2-1; V: TRBV2; size: NA; D: NA
CDR3: CAISELPRQGALAEQYF; DNA: TGTGCCATCAGTGAGCTCCCAAGGCAGGGGGCTCTTGCCGAGCAGTACTTC; J: TRBJ2-7; V: TRBV10-3; size: NA; D: TRBD1
CDR3: CASSSFDRGQGAFF; DNA: TGCGCCAGCAGCTCCTTCGACAGGGGGCAGGGAGCTTTCTTT; J: TRBJ1-1; V: TRBV5-1; size: NA; D: TRBD1
CDR3: CASSQGDRALYEQYF; DNA: TGCGCCAGCAGCCAAGGGGACAGGGCACTTTACGAGCAGTACTTC; J: TRBJ2-7; V: TRBV4-1; size: NA; D: TRBD1
CDR3: CASSIGGGDLYEQYF; DNA: TGTGCCAGTAGTATAGGCGGGGGGGACTTGTACGAGCAGTACTTC; J: TRBJ2-7; V: TRBV19; size: NA; D: TRBD2
CDR3: CASSLFIQGGAAYGYTF; DNA: TGCGCCAGCAGCTTGTTTATACAAGGGGGCGCCGCCTATGGCTACACCTTC; J: TRBJ1-2; V: TRBV5-1; size: NA; D: TRBD1
CDR3: CASSYSIGGAVGTQYF; DNA: TGTGCCAGCAGTTACTCGATTGGGGGCGCGGTTGGGACCCAGTACTTC; J: TRBJ2-5; V: TRBV6-5; size: NA; D: NA
CDR3: CASSWDRGGVNNQPQHF; DNA: TGTGCCAGTAGTTGGGACAGGGGGGGAGTTAACAATCAGCCCCAGCATTTT; J: TRBJ1-5; V: TRBV19; size: NA; D: TRBD1
CDR3: CASRVSPGSPTDTQYF; DNA: TGCGCCAGCAGAGTTTCTCCCGGGTCTCCGACAGATACGCAGTATTTT; J: TRBJ2-3; V: TRBV5-1; size: NA; D: NA
CDR3: CASSLVEAGAETQYF; DNA: TGTGCCAGCAGTTTAGTAGAAGCGGGGGCAGAGACCCAGTACTTC; J: TRBJ2-5; V: TRBV28; size: NA; D: TRBD2
CDR3: CASNHIAGTDTQYF; DNA: TGTGCCAGCAATCATATCGCGGGCACAGATACGCAGTATTTT; J: TRBJ2-3; V: TRBV5-6; size: NA; D: NA
CDR3: CASSGSTGGAGTEKLFF; DNA: TGTGCCAGCAGCGGATCGACAGGGGGCGCAGGAACCGAAAAACTGTTTTTT; J: TRBJ1-4; V: TRBV9; size: NA; D: TRBD1
CDR3: CAWDRDRGFSGNTIYF; DNA: TGTGCCTGGGACAGAGACAGGGGTTTCTCTGGAAACACCATATATTTT; J: TRBJ1-3; V: TRBV30; size: NA; D: TRBD1
CDR3: CASSVGEGDSAFF; DNA: TGTGCCAGCAGCGTAGGAGAAGGGGATAGTGCTTTCTTT; J: TRBJ1-1; V: TRBV9; size: NA; D: NA
CDR3: CAGSLRGQGIFNEQFF; DNA: TGTGCCGGCAGCTTAAGGGGACAGGGGATCTTTAATGAGCAGTTCTTC; J: TRBJ2-1; V: TRBV7-3; size: NA; D: TRBD1
CDR3: CASSKTGHGYTF; DNA: TGTGCCAGCAGTAAGACAGGGCATGGCTACACCTTC; J: TRBJ1-2; V: TRBV6-5; size: NA; D: TRBD1
CDR3: CASSWTADPLGLEAFF; DNA: TGTGCCAGCAGTTGGACAGCGGATCCCCTAGGGCTTGAAGCTTTCTTT; J: TRBJ1-1; V: TRBV27; size: few; D: NA
CDR3: CASSRQSSSGNTIYF; DNA: TGTGCCAGCAGCCGACAGTCGAGCTCTGGAAACACCATATATTTT; J: TRBJ1-3; V: TRBV6-5; size: NA; D: NA
CDR3: CASSWTGGNTEAFF; DNA: TGCGCCAGCAGCTGGACAGGGGGGAACACTGAAGCTTTCTTT; J: TRBJ1-1; V: TRBV5-1; size: NA; D: TRBD1